The 32 T cell receptor beta chains given below trace back to one sample, sequenced in a study of T-cell reconstitution after alpha-beta-depleted transplantation in children listed by TCRdb under 2016. Libraries were built with PCR. Sequenced on an Illumina HiSeq 2500. TCR library preparation used molecular barcoding, with unique molecular identifiers applied to normalize quantification of the TCRbeta repertoire. TCRdb's own reprocessing of the public reads used fastp at Q25 and MiXCR and kept productive beta chains. Rows with a matching CDR3 protein are joined into one entry that keeps the most common DNA and genes. Recorded for this sample are around 580,000 distinct CDR3 sequences; more than 20% of them occurred a single time. 13% to 15% of the sample is held by the ten biggest clonotypes. The label giving this sample's treatment or condition can be read as: allogeneic hematopoietic cell transplantation with graft depleted of TCRalphabeta T cells and CD19 B cells.

Sequenced here: PBMCs, mostly from graft donor cells, sampled 360 days after TCRalphabeta/CD19-depleted stem cell transplant. These receptors all stem from a boy younger than two who had a stem cell transplant for acute myeloid leukemia, so the T cells may come from the graft donor.

The chain carries TRBV6-1 and TRBJ2-7, with D perhaps being TRBD1 or TRBD2 (5 bases each). With 6 bases removed from V and 5 bases from J, the gap between germline ends came to 14 bases. Germline values: CDR1 MNHNS, CDR2 SASEGT. The CDR3 totals 13 residues. In nucleotides, the CDR3 is TGTGCCAGCAGAGCCGGGACCGCCCACGAGCAGTACGTC. It yields the protein CASRAGTAHEQYV.

This clonotype was seen many times. The chain links TRBV11-2 to TRBJ1-2; a possible D gene is TRBD1 (5 bases). This CDR3 is built from 14 residues. Germline lookup yields CDR1 SGHAT and CDR2 FQNNGV. Trimming removed 3 bases from V and 4 bases from J, with 12 bases in between. CDR3 in DNA: TGTGCCAGCAGCTTGGCCGGGGCCATCTATGGCTACACCTTC. Translated, it gives CASSLAGAIYGYTF.

There are many counts of this clonotype. This chain links TRBV25-1 with TRBJ2-5, with D possibly TRBD1 on 5 matching bases. The CDR3 is 16 amino acids. Germline CDR1 and CDR2: MGHDK and SYGVNS. V was trimmed by 2 bases and J by 7 bases, leaving 20 bases between them. The CDR3 is CASSEGEGARGRTQYF. The CDR3 coding sequence is TGTGCCAGCAGTGAAGGGGAAGGGGCCCGTGGTAGGACCCAGTACTTC.

CDR3 protein: CASSYSMWTSGGGTSNEQFF. In nucleotides, the CDR3 is TGTGCCAGCAGTTACTCGATGTGGACTAGCGGGGGGGGTACTTCCAATGAGCAGTTCTTC. The rearrangement uses TRBV6-2 or TRBV6-3 and TRBJ2-1; 15 positions match TRBD2. This CDR3 has 20 amino acids. Germline V lookup: CDR1 MNHEY, CDR2 SVGEGT. Unmatched junction bases numbered 12, after V lost 0 bases and J lost 6 bases.

This chain links TRBV20-1 with TRBJ1-5, with D possibly TRBD1 on 5 matching bases. The CDR3 has 14 amino acids. V lost 3 bases and J lost 0, with 9 bases in between. Germline CDR1 reads DFQATT; CDR2 reads SNEGSKA (reference sequence). CDR3 sequence: CSASRGSSNQPQHF. In nucleotides, the CDR3 is TGCAGTGCTAGTCGGGGGAGTAGCAATCAGCCCCAGCATTTT.

The chain joins TRBV11-3 to TRBJ2-7, with D perhaps matching TRBD1 (6 bases). Germline V gene sequence: CDR1 SGHNT, CDR2 YENEEA. Trimming left V 2 bases short and J 6 bases short, with 14 bases between. This CDR3 comprises 14 residues. The CDR3, as DNA: TGTGCCAGCAGCTTAACGACAGGAATAACCGAGCAGTACTTC. This codes for CASSLTTGITEQYF.

This clonotype occurred a few times. The CDR3 DNA sequence: TGTGCCAGCAGCTCCCGCGGGACATCCTCTGGCTACACCTTC. This encodes CASSSRGTSSGYTF. The chain links TRBV12-3 or TRBV12-4 to TRBJ1-2; weak D call: TRBD1 (6 bases). The CDR3 contains 14 residues. Deletions cut 6 bases from V and 7 bases from J, with 18 bases between.

The V call is TRBV20-1, the J call TRBJ1-2; D possibly corresponds to TRBD1 (6 bases). The CDR3 sequence is 12 residues long. V lost 0 bases to trimming and J lost 8 bases, with 10 bases between them. In germline, CDR1 is DFQATT, CDR2 SNEGSKA (reference sequence). CDR3 amino acids: CSAREQGYGYTF. CDR3 coding DNA: TGCAGTGCTAGAGAACAGGGATACGGCTACACCTTC.

This clonotype was detected only a few times. V and J are TRBV12-3 or TRBV12-4 and TRBJ2-7; D unclear. Trimming removed 2 bases from V and 2 bases from J, with 10 bases in between. The CDR3 runs to 14 residues. CDR3 bases: TGTGCCAGCAGTTTATCGCGTTGGGCCTACGAGCAGTACTTC. This gives the protein CASSLSRWAYEQYF.

Notes on this clonotype: One end of the junction varies from germline; a read error may be responsible. V and J are TRBV28 and TRBJ1-2; no definite D call. The CDR3 has 13 residues. The germline gives CDR1 MDHEN, CDR2 SYDVKM. The CDR3 spells CASSTGRNYVYTF. The CDR3 DNA reads TGTGCCAGCAGTACCGGACGGAACTATGTCTACACCTTC.

The sample holds many counts of this clonotype. This chain's CDR3 is CASSPSETDWDNEQFF. The CDR3 DNA reads TGTGCCAGCAGCCCATCGGAGACTGACTGGGACAATGAGCAGTTCTTC. This chain joins TRBV7-2 and TRBJ2-1; D not resolved. Trimming left V 5 bases short and J 5 bases short, with 19 bases between. The CDR3 sequence is 16 residues long. From germline, CDR1 is SGHTA and CDR2 FQGNSA.

The chain carries TRBV5-1 and TRBJ2-5, with TRBD2 matching over 12 bases. Looked up from germline, CDR1 is SGHRS and CDR2 is YFSETQ. Trimming took 4 bases from V and 2 from J; bases not matched to a gene: 3. This CDR3 spans 15 amino acids. CDR3 loop: CASSRTSGIQETQYF. CDR3 nucleotide sequence: TGCGCCAGCAGCCGGACTAGCGGGATTCAAGAGACCCAGTACTTC.

The chain carries TRBV11-2 and TRBJ2-1; weak D call: TRBD1 (6 bases). The ends were cut back, 5 bases at V and 1 base at J, with 12 bases in the middle. CDR3 length: 15 amino acids. CDR1 and CDR2 (germline): SGHAT, FQNNGV. The CDR3 reads CASSPTGISYNEQFF. The CDR3 DNA follows: TGTGCCAGCAGCCCGACAGGAATATCCTACAATGAGCAGTTCTTC.

This clonotype was detected many times. The V gene is TRBV28, the J gene TRBJ1-1; D is ambiguous. Germline CDR1 is MDHEN and CDR2 is SYDVKM. The CDR3 has 13 amino acids. V lost 4 bases, J lost 10 bases, and 16 bases lay in between. The CDR3 loop is CASSSYRRARAFF. CDR3 DNA sequence: TGTGCCAGCAGTTCTTACCGGAGGGCGCGAGCTTTCTTT.

CDR3: CSVNRGEGTGELFF. Here the CDR3 DNA reads TGCAGCGTTAACAGGGGAGAGGGCACCGGGGAGCTGTTTTTT. The rearrangement uses TRBV29-1 and TRBJ2-2, with 7 bases lining up with TRBD1. The CDR3 contains 14 residues. CDR1 is SQVTM, CDR2 ANQGSEA, per germline. V shed 5 bases and J 4 bases; nucleotides not matched to a gene: 7.

This chain uses TRBV7-6 with TRBJ2-5, with D hard to call. Deletions cut 1 base from V and 1 base from J, with 10 bases between. CDR1 is SGHVS and CDR2 is FNYEAQ in the germline V gene. The CDR3 spans 15 residues. The DNA for the CDR3 is TGTGCCAGCAGCTTAGGACCACAGAGCCAAGAGACCCAGTACTTC. Translation gives CASSLGPQSQETQYF. Variable domain in full (rest from reference TRBV7-6 and TRBJ2-5): GAGVSQSPRYKVTKRGQDVALRCDPISGHVSLYWYRQALGQGPEFLTYFNYEAQQDKSGLPNDRFSAERPEGSISTLTIQRTEQRDSAMYRCASSLGPQSQETQYFGPGTRLLVL.

This clonotype showed up many times. The J gene is TRBJ2-3, the V gene TRBV12-3 or TRBV12-4; no reliable D call. The CDR3 runs 15 residues. Deletions cut 4 bases from V and 3 bases from J, with 14 bases between. The CDR3 protein is CASSSRAGGTDTQYF. Written as DNA, the CDR3 is TGTGCCAGCAGTTCCCGGGCAGGTGGTACAGATACGCAGTATTTT.

This clonotype was seen more than once but under ten times. The chain uses TRBV20-1 and TRBJ2-3; D possibly corresponds to TRBD2 (6 bases). The CDR3 length is 15 residues. V shed 6 bases and J shed 6 bases, with 22 bases lying between them. Germline V lookup: CDR1 DFQATT, CDR2 SNEGSKA (reference sequence). For the CDR3, the DNA is TGCAGTGCCCATTCGCGTGGCGGGGACGGGGATACGCAGTATTTT. Translation: CSAHSRGGDGDTQYF.

This clonotype was counted between two and nine times. The V gene is TRBV7-2, the J gene TRBJ1-2; possibly TRBD1 for D (6 bases). The V end was cut by 4 bases, the J end by 4 bases, with 13 bases between. The CDR3 length is 14 residues. CDR1 is SGHTA, CDR2 FQGNSA, per germline. DNA of the CDR3: TGTGCCAGCAGCTACCAGGGACATGTCTATGGCTACACCTTC. Translation gives CASSYQGHVYGYTF.

This clonotype was observed a few times. This chain joins TRBV5-1 and TRBJ1-2, with a weak D call TRBD1 (5 bases). CDR1 is SGHRS, CDR2 YFSETQ, per germline. Deletions cut 5 bases from V and 5 bases from J, with 16 bases between. This CDR3 comprises 14 residues. This CDR3 is CASSSGTDGYGYTF. DNA for the CDR3: TGCGCCAGCAGTTCCGGGACGGACGGTTATGGCTACACCTTC.

The chain joins TRBV5-1 to TRBJ2-7; D assignment may be TRBD1 or TRBD2 (6 bases each). CDR1 SGHRS and CDR2 YFSETQ come from the germline V gene. The CDR3 is 16 amino acids. Trimming cost V 4 bases and J 0 bases, with 17 bases left between them. The CDR3 DNA reads TGCGCCAGCAGCCCCTCTTGGGGGGCCTCCTCCTACGAGCAGTACTTC. As protein: CASSPSWGASSYEQYF.

This clonotype was counted only a few times. V is TRBV13 and J is TRBJ2-1, with D unclear. This CDR3 region has 13 residues. V dropped 3 bases and J dropped 7 bases, with 10 bases sitting between them. Germline-derived CDR1 and CDR2 are PRHDT and FYEKMQ (reference sequence). The CDR3 coding sequence is TGTGCCAGCAGCTTGACCTCGCAGAATGAGCAGTTCTTC. This translates into CASSLTSQNEQFF.

The CDR3 sequence: CSARGRAGTGEVNTEAFF. The CDR3 DNA reads as TGCAGTGCTAGAGGTAGGGCGGGGACAGGGGAAGTGAACACTGAAGCTTTCTTT. The J gene is TRBJ1-1, the V gene TRBV20-1; 10 bases fit TRBD1. J was trimmed by 0 bases and V by 1 base; bases with no gene match: 11. CDR3 size: 18 residues. Per the germline V gene, CDR1 is DFQATT and CDR2 is SNEGSKA (reference sequence).

This clonotype was counted many times. The chain couples TRBV5-5 to TRBJ2-7; 9 bases map to TRBD1. The CDR3 loop spans 15 amino acids. The V and J ends lost 4 bases and 4 bases, in that order; junction bases with no gene match: 9. Germline V gives CDR1 SGHKS, CDR2 YYEKEE (reference sequence). The CDR3, as DNA: TGTGCCAGCAGCCAATCGGACAGGGGAAGGTACGAGCAGTACGTC. This translates into CASSQSDRGRYEQYV.

CDR3 sequence (DNA): TGTGCCAGCAGCGTTCCCTCAGGGGGCGGGGATGAAAAACTGTTTTTT. The encoded protein is CASSVPSGGGDEKLFF. This chain links TRBV9 with TRBJ1-4, with 8 bases aligning to TRBD1. The CDR3 has 16 amino acids. Germline V lookup: CDR1 SGDLS, CDR2 YYNGEE. J was trimmed by 6 bases and V by 2 bases; bases with no gene match: 9. The whole variable domain, filled in from reference TRBV9 and TRBJ1-4, reads DSGVTQTPKHLITATGQRVTLRCSPRSGDLSVYWYQQSLDQGLQFLIQYYNGEERAKGNILERFSAQQFPDLHSELNLSSLELGDSALYFCASSVPSGGGDEKLFFGSGTQLSVL.

The V and J genes are TRBV20-1 and TRBJ2-7; no reliable D call. Germline values: CDR1 DFQATT, CDR2 SNEGSKA (reference sequence). This CDR3 has 12 residues. Trimming took 4 bases from V and 9 from J, leaving 16 bases between them. The CDR3, as DNA: TGCAGTGCTACCCCCGACCTCCCCGGGCAGTACTTC. This sequence encodes CSATPDLPGQYF.

This clonotype occurred many times. The chain is built from TRBV29-1 and TRBJ2-1; no reliable D call. The CDR3 has 13 amino acids. Looked up from germline, CDR1 is SQVTM and CDR2 is ANQGSEA. This CDR3 is CSYPLTSYNEQFF. The CDR3 region has the DNA TGCAGTTACCCTCTCACCTCCTACAATGAGCAGTTCTTC.

The J gene is TRBJ2-2, the V gene TRBV5-6, with 7 bases matching TRBD1. The CDR3 runs to 13 residues. CDR1 SGHDT and CDR2 YYEEEE come from the germline V gene. Trimming took 5 bases from V and 3 from J; bases not matched to a gene: 1. CDR3 sequence reads: CASRQGYTGELFF. In DNA, the CDR3 is TGTGCCAGCAGACAGGGGTACACCGGGGAGCTGTTTTTT. Looking up the rest from reference TRBV5-6 and TRBJ2-2 gives the full variable domain: DAGVTQSPTHLIKTRGQQVTLRCSPKSGHDTVSWYQQALGQGPQFIFQYYEEEERQRGNFPDRFSGHQFPNYSSELNVNALLLGDSALYLCASRQGYTGELFFGEGSRLTVL.

This rearrangement joins TRBV27 to TRBJ2-7, with 7 nucleotides matching TRBD1. Per the germline V gene, CDR1 is MNHEY and CDR2 is SMNVEV (reference sequence). This CDR3 is built from 12 residues. After removal of 9 bases from V and 7 bases from J, the junction contained 9 bases not matched to a gene. Here the CDR3 reads CASQQGNSEQYF. In DNA, the CDR3 is TGTGCCAGTCAACAGGGGAACAGTGAGCAGTACTTC.

This clonotype was recorded many times. The chain uses TRBV5-1 and TRBJ2-5; D call uncertain. Germline lookup yields CDR1 SGHRS and CDR2 YFSETQ. The CDR3 is 14 amino acids. Trimming shortened V by 1 base and J by 3 bases, and 10 bases separated the two germline ends. CDR3 nucleotides: TGCGCCAGCAGCTTGATGTCTACCAAAGAGACCCAGTACTTC. Its protein product is CASSLMSTKETQYF.

This clonotype was observed at least ten times. The rearrangement joins TRBV6-1 to TRBJ1-1, with a possible D match to TRBD1 (5 bases). There are 13 residues in the CDR3. Germline CDR1 reads MNHNS; CDR2 reads SASEGT. V lost 7 bases to trimming and J lost 0 bases, with 9 bases between them. The CDR3 region is CASTKDMNTEAFF. In DNA, the CDR3 is TGTGCCAGCACCAAGGACATGAACACTGAAGCTTTCTTT.

The V call is TRBV12-3 or TRBV12-4, the J call TRBJ2-1; 9 bases fit TRBD1. The junction had 18 bases not matched to a gene; V was cut back by 5 bases and J by 7 bases. The CDR3 runs to 18 residues. This chain's CDR3 is CASSHLPSTGGEVNEQFF. The DNA of the CDR3 is TGTGCCAGCAGTCACCTTCCTTCTACAGGGGGCGAGGTGAATGAGCAGTTCTTC.